The 9 T cell receptor beta chains below all came from one sample that was sequenced in a study of blood T cell repertoires in COVID-19. The repertoire was sequenced with immunoSEQ multiplex PCR; TCRdb's copy has only in-frame clones and lacks some. Of about 110,000 clones listed, 76% are singletons. The sequencing input was peripheral blood. The receptors derive from a woman over 75 with acute or convalescent COVID-19.

This clone was detected only a few times. This chain connects TRBV6-4 to TRBJ2-3; 12 bases line up with TRBD2. Trimming cost V 6 bases and J 4 bases; bases outside gene matches: 5. Germline loops: CDR1 MRHNA, CDR2 SNTAGT. This CDR3 spans 15 amino acids. This CDR3 is CASRPGLAGPDTQYF. The CDR3 nucleotides are TGTGCCAGCAGGCCGGGACTAGCGGGCCCAGATACGCAGTATTTT.

The chain combines TRBV9 with TRBJ1-2, with D maybe TRBD1 (6 bases). The germline V gene has CDR1 SGDLS and CDR2 YYNGEE. The CDR3 spans 12 residues. V gave up 5 bases and J gave up 12 bases, with 17 bases separating them. CDR3 coding DNA: TGTGCCAGCAGGATGATACAGGGATTCCACACCTTC. Its protein product is CASRMIQGFHTF.

The chain uses TRBV7-2 and TRBJ2-1; TRBD2 might be the D (6 bases). The germline V gene encodes CDR1 SGHTA and CDR2 FQGNSA. Trimming removed 5 bases from V and 9 bases from J, with 17 bases in between. The CDR3 runs 14 residues. CDR3 sequence (DNA): TGTGCCAGCAGCGGCGGGACCCTCTTCGGTGAGCAGTTCTTC. Protein: CASSGGTLFGEQFF.

V and J are TRBV7-9 and TRBJ2-2; 7 nucleotides match TRBD2. The CDR3 extends over 17 amino acids. Trimming took 5 bases from V and 4 from J; bases not matched to a gene: 13. CDR1 and CDR2 (germline): SEHNR, FQNEAQ (reference sequence). DNA for the CDR3: TGTGCCAGCAGCGTACCACTGGGCGGGAGTGGCACCGGGGAGCTGTTTTTT. Translating it yields CASSVPLGGSGTGELFF. Full variable domain (outside the CDR3, taken from reference TRBV7-9 and TRBJ2-2): DTGVSQNPRHKITKRGQNVTFRCDPISEHNRLYWYRQTLGQGPEFLTYFQNEAQLEKSRLLSDRFSAERPKGSFSTLEIQRTEQGDSAMYLCASSVPLGGSGTGELFFGEGSRLTVL.

This clone has a single count. The chain joins TRBV7-9 to TRBJ1-5; D unclear. Trimming left V 3 bases short and J 5 bases short, with 5 bases between. CDR3 length: 12 amino acids. The germline V gene has CDR1 SEHNR and CDR2 FQNEAQ (reference sequence). The CDR3 sequence is CASSFSDQPQHF. Here the CDR3 DNA reads TGTGCCAGCAGCTTCTCGGATCAGCCCCAGCATTTT.

V usage is TRBV5-1 and J usage is TRBJ2-2; 9 bases are shared with TRBD2. The CDR3 loop spans 16 amino acids. The junction had 11 bases not matched to a gene; V was cut back by 4 bases and J by 7 bases. CDR1 is SGHRS and CDR2 is YFSETQ in the germline V gene. CDR3 residues: CASSPSPVAGVGELFF. The CDR3 coding sequence is TGCGCCAGCAGCCCCTCCCCAGTAGCGGGAGTCGGGGAGCTGTTTTTT.

The chain recombines TRBV3-1 (or the pseudogene TRBV3-2) with TRBJ2-2, with D possibly TRBD1 on 6 matching bases. This CDR3 has 13 amino acids. Per the germline V gene, CDR1 is LGHDT and CDR2 is YNNKEL (reference sequence). Trimming shortened V by 10 bases and J by 4 bases, and 13 bases separated the two germline ends. CDR3 DNA: TGTGCCACCCGACAGGTTTCCACCGGGGAGCTGTTTTTT. It encodes CATRQVSTGELFF.

This clone was picked up a small number of times. The chain joins TRBV4-2 to TRBJ2-1; 7 nucleotides align to TRBD2. J lost 4 bases, V lost 1 base, and 7 bases had no gene match. In germline, CDR1 is LGHNA, CDR2 YNFKEQ. The CDR3 runs 16 residues. The CDR3 loop is CASSQGPQRDYNEQFF. The CDR3 coding sequence is TGTGCCAGCAGCCAAGGACCCCAGCGGGATTACAATGAGCAGTTCTTC.

The CDR3 is CASSILGQANTEAFF. CDR3 in DNA: TGTGCCAGTAGTATATTAGGACAGGCGAACACTGAAGCTTTCTTT. The rearrangement uses TRBV19 and TRBJ1-1; TRBD1 aligns across 7 bases. Germline loops: CDR1 LNHDA, CDR2 SQIVND (reference sequence). The CDR3 contains 15 residues. Germline trimming cut 2 bases from V and 1 base from J; bases unmatched to any gene: 4.